This T cell receptor beta chain was sequenced during a study of cytomegalovirus exposure and HLA in healthy donors. V was shortened by 0 bases and J by 6 bases, with 9 bases between the two germline ends. Germline assignment: CDR1 SGHDT and CDR2 YYEEEE. The CDR3 is made up of 13 amino acids. Study-wide findings and caveats: Generally TCR sequences proved uncommon, though certain public TCRs appeared in numerous donors.

PCR amplification relied on 60 Vbeta primers (plus 13 Jbeta primers). Sequencing used immunoSEQ multiplex PCR; TCRdb keeps in-frame clones, though not all of them. The data contain tens of thousands of clones, over 55% of them singletons. This clone was seen a handful of times. Antigen: not known. This rearrangement joins TRBV5-6 to TRBJ1-2; a weak D match, TRBD1 (5 bases). The TCR sequence derives from a woman in her forties or fifties in good health and CMV-seropositive. What was sequenced was PBMCs. The CDR3 loop is CASSLVGANGYTF. The CDR3 region has the DNA TGTGCCAGCAGCTTGGTAGGGGCTAATGGCTACACCTTC.